This is a list of T cell receptor beta chains from one sample in a study of Ad26.COV2.S vaccination and SARS-CoV-2 variants. Data came from immunoSEQ multiplex PCR; TCRdb stores just in-frame clones and leaves some out. The table records hundreds of thousands of clones, roughly 91% of them present only once. The sample in question was peripheral blood, obtained in a trial of Ad26.COV2.S vaccine versus placebo. These receptors originate from a person between 18 and 60 years old who received the Ad26.COV2.S COVID-19 vaccine or a placebo. Each CDR3 is given with its conserved first and last residue. Each record gives: CDR3 protein, CDR3 DNA, clone size, V gene, J gene, D gene. The D gene is left open where the match is weak. Clone size is shown for a subset of rows, as once, few, many or a class of expanded clone.

CASSLDRGNTEAFF	TGTGCCAGCAGCTTGGACAGGGGGAACACTGAAGCTTTCTTT	NA	TRBV11-2	TRBJ1-1	TRBD1
CATSDLRTGTDTQYF	TGTGCCACCAGTGATTTACGGACAGGCACAGATACGCAGTATTTT	NA	TRBV24-1	TRBJ2-3	NA
CAPSDRGGTEAFF	TGCGCCCCCTCGGACAGGGGCGGGACTGAAGCTTTCTTT	NA	TRBV4-1	TRBJ1-1	TRBD1
CASSLSLSESSYEQYF	TGTGCCAGCAGTTTATCCCTTTCGGAGAGCTCCTACGAGCAGTACTTC	NA	TRBV28	TRBJ2-7	NA
CASSLTGNRDSPLHF	TGTGCCAGCAGCTTGACAGGGAATCGTGATTCACCCCTCCACTTT	once	TRBV5-6	TRBJ1-6	NA
CASRRNRGEDSYEQYF	TGTGCCAGCAGAAGAAACAGGGGAGAGGACTCCTACGAGCAGTACTTC	NA	TRBV27	TRBJ2-7	TRBD1
CASSLHGSGEPYEQYF	TGTGCCAGCAGCCTCCACGGTAGCGGGGAGCCCTACGAGCAGTACTTC	NA	TRBV7-2	TRBJ2-7	TRBD2
CASFRDNTGELFF	TGTGCCAGCTTTCGAGATAACACCGGGGAGCTGTTTTTT	NA	TRBV6-5	TRBJ2-2	NA
CSVHRSSYNEQFF	TGCAGCGTCCACAGGAGCTCCTACAATGAGCAGTTCTTC	NA	TRBV29-1	TRBJ2-1	NA
CASSKRTGLNEQFF	TGTGCCAGCAGCAAGAGGACAGGCCTCAATGAGCAGTTCTTC	few	TRBV5-6	TRBJ2-1	TRBD1
CANPTNTGELFF	TGTGCCAACCCAACGAACACCGGGGAGCTGTTTTTT	NA	TRBV7-9	TRBJ2-2	NA
CASSRGTSGLTDTQYF	TGTGCCAGCAGCCGGGGGACTAGCGGACTCACAGATACGCAGTATTTT	once	TRBV7-9	TRBJ2-3	TRBD2
CASSRVPGERQFF	TGTGCCAGTAGCAGGGTCCCCGGGGAAAGGCAGTTCTTC	once	TRBV5-4	TRBJ2-1	NA
CASSFLQGGYGYTF	TGCGCCAGCAGCTTCCTACAGGGTGGCTATGGCTACACCTTC	once	TRBV5-1	TRBJ1-2	NA
CASMLAGMYNEQFF	TGTGCCAGTATGCTAGCGGGGATGTACAATGAGCAGTTCTTC	NA	TRBV6-6	TRBJ2-1	TRBD2
CASSARRGTGEINTEAFF	TGTGCCAGCAGTGCCCGTCGTGGGACAGGAGAAATTAACACTGAAGCTTTCTTT	NA	TRBV6-1	TRBJ1-1	TRBD1
CASSLLRGRGTGELFF	TGTGCCAGCAGCTTATTGAGGGGCAGGGGCACCGGGGAGCTGTTTTTT	NA	TRBV11-2	TRBJ2-2	NA
CASSFLGQYNEQFF	TGTGCCAGCAGCTTTTTAGGACAGTACAATGAGCAGTTCTTC	NA	TRBV7-9	TRBJ2-1	NA